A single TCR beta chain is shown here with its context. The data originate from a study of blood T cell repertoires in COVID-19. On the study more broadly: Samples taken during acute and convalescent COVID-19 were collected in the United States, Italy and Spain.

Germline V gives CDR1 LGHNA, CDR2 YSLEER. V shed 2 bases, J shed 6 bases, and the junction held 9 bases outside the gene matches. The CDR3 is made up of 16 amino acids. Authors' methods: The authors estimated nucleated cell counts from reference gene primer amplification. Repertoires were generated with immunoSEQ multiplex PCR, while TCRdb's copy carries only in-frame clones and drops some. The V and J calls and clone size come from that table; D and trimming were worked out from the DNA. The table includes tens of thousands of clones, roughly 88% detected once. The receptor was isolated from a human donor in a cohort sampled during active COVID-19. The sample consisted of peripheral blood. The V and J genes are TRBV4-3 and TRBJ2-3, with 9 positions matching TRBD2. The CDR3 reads CASSQRGLAGWDTQYF. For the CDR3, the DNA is TGCGCCAGCAGCCAAAGGGGCCTAGCGGGGTGGGATACGCAGTATTTT.